The T cell receptor beta chain described here comes from a study of blood T cell repertoires in COVID-19. The CDR3 covers 17 residues. Unmatched junction bases numbered 12, after V lost 2 bases and J lost 5 bases. The V gene's germline CDR1 is LGHNA and CDR2 YSLEER. The participants were between about 18 and 89 years old and came from 20 to 30 US areas. The study assigned cohorts using participant-reported clinical history. Participants classified as exposed had met a COVID-19 case within 2 weeks before study entry. In the original processing: Amplifying reference gene primers gave estimates of nucleated cell counts. Profiling relied on immunoSEQ multiplex PCR, and the TCRdb table lists in-frame clones only, not all of them. Clonal size and the V and J genes are those of that table, whereas D and trimming came from the DNA. Among around 160,000 clones, about 83% were seen once, and the ten largest hold more than 4.5%.

The sequenced sample was PBMCs or T cells enriched from blood (not recorded which). This rearrangement joins TRBV4-3 to TRBJ2-5, with TRBD1 matching over 9 bases. The receptor comes from a woman between 45 and 60 years old who had been exposed to COVID-19. CDR3 in DNA: TGCGCCAGCAGCCAAAGCGGGACAGGGCGATCTTGGGAGACCCAGTACTTC. It yields the protein CASSQSGTGRSWETQYF.